This TCR beta chain derives from a study of OX40 agonist ivuxolimab in advanced cancers. This table comes from immunoSEQ multiplex PCR, and its TCRdb copy is limited to in-frame clones, with some not included. The sample has 25,000 to 35,000 clones; 60% to 75% are singletons. Note on this clone: Its target is not known.

Overall study findings and caveats: Dose levels from 0.1 to 3.0 mg/kg saw CD4+ and CD8+ blood T cells expand clonally by week 6.

The CDR3 contains 13 residues. Germline CDR1 is SEHNR and CDR2 is FQNEAQ (reference sequence). Trimming at V came to 7 bases and at J to 6 bases, leaving 7 bases not matched to a gene. This receptor was obtained from an adult with an advanced solid tumor such as melanoma, head and neck, liver or kidney cancer. This chain uses TRBV7-9 with TRBJ1-2; 8 bases align to TRBD1. The sequences come from CD4+ or CD8+ T cells sorted from blood, collected in a trial of the OX40 agonist ivuxolimab. In nucleotides, the CDR3 is TGTGCCAGCACCCAGGGGGCGGGACATGGCTACACCTTC. Its protein product is CASTQGAGHGYTF.